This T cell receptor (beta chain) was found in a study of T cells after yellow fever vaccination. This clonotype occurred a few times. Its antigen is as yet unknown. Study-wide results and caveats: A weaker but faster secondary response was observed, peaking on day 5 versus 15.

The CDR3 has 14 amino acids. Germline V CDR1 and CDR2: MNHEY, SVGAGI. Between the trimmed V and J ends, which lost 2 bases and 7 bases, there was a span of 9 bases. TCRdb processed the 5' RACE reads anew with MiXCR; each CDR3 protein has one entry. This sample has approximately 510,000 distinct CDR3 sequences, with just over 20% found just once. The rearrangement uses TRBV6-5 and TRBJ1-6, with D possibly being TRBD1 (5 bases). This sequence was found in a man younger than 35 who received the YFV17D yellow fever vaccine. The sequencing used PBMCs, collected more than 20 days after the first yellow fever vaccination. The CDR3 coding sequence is TGTGCCAGCAGTTACAGGCAGGGCAATTCACCCCTCCACTTT. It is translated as CASSYRQGNSPLHF.